This T cell receptor (beta chain) was recovered during a study of blood T cell repertoires in COVID-19. At the level of the study: Whether acute or convalescent, the COVID-19 samples came from the United States, Italy and Spain. The analysed material was cDNA or gDNA that came from T cells, B-cell-depleted T cells, or PBMCs.

Methods used by the authors: Amplification from reference gene primers served as the basis for estimated nucleated cell counts. The method was immunoSEQ multiplex PCR; TCRdb's version includes in-frame clones alone and lacks a portion of them. For V, J and clone size, that table is used; D and trimming come from the DNA. The profile shows about 95,000 clones, roughly four fifths of them singletons. Recruited during active infection, patients (from Seattle) were subsequently followed longitudinally. V lost 6 bases, J lost 3 bases, and 9 bases stayed unmatched. The germline CDR1 and CDR2 sequences are LNHDA and SQIVND (reference sequence). CDR3 length: 17 amino acids.

Specimen: peripheral blood. The rearrangement joins TRBV19 to TRBJ1-5; the match to TRBD1 covers 12 bases. This clonotype originated in a man of 80 years or more with COVID-19, enrolled during active disease. DNA for the CDR3: TGTGCCAGTAGCGGGACAGGGGGCGATGTTTACAATCAGCCCCAGCATTTT. Translation: CASSGTGGDVYNQPQHF.